This T cell receptor beta chain stems from a study of T cell changes during pregnancy in multiple sclerosis. Using immunoSEQ multiplex PCR, the repertoire was profiled, and TCRdb retains in-frame clones only, with some absent. The sample holds about 100,000 clones; around 93% are singletons and the top ten take just under 2%. The CDR3 is 15 amino acids. CDR1 and CDR2 (germline): SGHTA, FQGNSA. Trimming removed 5 bases from V and 7 bases from J; junction bases left unmatched: 8. This clone was detected once. This sample comprised peripheral blood, obtained after pregnancy. The source of this sequence is a female donor with multiple sclerosis, enrolled in a pregnancy study. The chain couples TRBV7-2 to TRBJ1-6, with 7 bases matching TRBD1. CDR3: CASSPRQGKNSPLHF. The CDR3 DNA follows: TGTGCCAGCAGCCCCCGACAGGGTAAAAATTCACCCCTCCACTTT.